The 10 T cell receptor beta chains reported below all come from one sample, sequenced in a study of CD8+CD57+ T cells in acquired aplastic anemia. Genomic DNA was employed as the template in profiling TCR beta VDJ and CDR3. TCRdb analysed the reads with MiXCR anew, one entry per CDR3 protein. This table holds some 42,000 distinct CDR3 sequences, about two thirds found once. Sequences were obtained from sorted CD4+, CD8+, or CD8+CD57+ T cells (not recorded which) from PBMCs. The origin of the receptors is a human donor in good health, serving as a control.

The chain is built from TRBV2 and TRBJ2-5; 10 nucleotides line up with TRBD1. V shed 6 bases, J shed 7 bases, and the junction held 5 bases outside the gene matches. The CDR3 loop spans 13 amino acids. The germline V gene has CDR1 SNHLY and CDR2 FYNNEI. CDR3 DNA sequence: TGTGCCAGCAGGGGGACAGGGGTTGTGACCCAGTACTTC. Encoded protein: CASRGTGVVTQYF.

This chain joins TRBV7-2 and TRBJ2-2, with TRBD1 matching 8 bases. The germline V gene encodes CDR1 SGHTA and CDR2 FQGNSA. The CDR3 spans 15 residues. After removal of 5 bases from V and 6 bases from J, the junction contained 8 bases not matched to a gene. The chain's CDR3 is CASSPRQGLAGELFF. CDR3 DNA sequence: TGTGCCAGCAGCCCACGACAGGGGTTAGCCGGGGAGCTGTTTTTT.

This clonotype was seen repeatedly, ten times or more. DNA for the CDR3: TGTGCCAGCAGCTCCGGCTCCAGGGTTAAGGGCTACACCTTC. Its protein is CASSSGSRVKGYTF. The V gene is TRBV7-2, the J gene TRBJ1-2, with D possibly TRBD1 on 5 matching bases. Germline loops: CDR1 SGHTA, CDR2 FQGNSA. V shed 4 bases and J shed 8 bases, with 17 bases lying between them. The CDR3 length is 14 residues.

The sample holds many counts of this clonotype. DNA for the CDR3: TGCGCCAGCAGCCAAGATAAGCCCGGAGGGTACTACTCCTACGAGCAGTACTTC. Translation gives CASSQDKPGGYYSYEQYF. J is TRBJ2-7 and V is TRBV4-1, with D perhaps TRBD2 (6 bases). CDR1 and CDR2 (germline): MGHRA, YSYEKL. The CDR3 is 18 residues long. Trimming took off 0 bases at V and 0 bases at J, with 18 bases between the two ends.

J is TRBJ2-5 and V is TRBV7-8; 12 positions match TRBD2. Unmatched junction bases numbered 8, after V lost 1 base and J lost 2 bases. This CDR3 has 18 amino acids. Germline V lookup: CDR1 SGHVS, CDR2 FQNEAQ. This chain's CDR3 is CASSLGPSGGACQETQYF. The CDR3 DNA reads as TGTGCCAGCAGCTTAGGGCCTAGCGGGGGGGCTTGTCAAGAGACCCAGTACTTC.

The chain carries TRBV20-1 and TRBJ2-7, with 7 positions matching TRBD2. The CDR3 is 13 residues long. With V trimmed by 5 bases and J by 2 bases, 6 bases remained unmatched. Germline CDR1 reads DFQATT; CDR2 reads SNEGSKA (reference sequence). DNA of the CDR3: TGCAGTGCTTACCTAGCGGCGGCCTACGAGCAGTACTTC. It specifies CSAYLAAAYEQYF.

The chain is built from TRBV2 and TRBJ2-7; 9 bases are a match to TRBD1. This CDR3 comprises 14 residues. Per germline, CDR1 SNHLY and CDR2 FYNNEI. The ends lost 10 bases at V and 0 bases at J; junction bases unmatched: 7. The CDR3 is CATDRGGSSYEQYF. The CDR3 bases are TGTGCCACCGACAGGGGGGGGAGCTCCTACGAGCAGTACTTC.

The chain uses TRBV20-1 and TRBJ2-1, with a weak D call TRBD2 (6 bases). The V gene lost 7 bases and the J gene lost 5 bases, with 21 bases spanning the gap. In germline, CDR1 is DFQATT, CDR2 SNEGSKA (reference sequence). This CDR3 spans 15 amino acids. This chain's CDR3 is CSVFALRERNNEQFF. The CDR3 DNA reads TGCAGTGTTTTCGCCCTACGGGAGCGAAACAATGAGCAGTTCTTC.

This chain joins TRBV12-3 or TRBV12-4 and TRBJ1-6, with D uncertain. The CDR3 runs to 14 residues. V was clipped by 1 base and J by 6 bases, with 7 bases between them. CDR3 loop: CASSLVGGNSPLHF. In DNA form, the CDR3 reads TGTGCCAGCAGTTTAGTGGGCGGTAATTCACCCCTCCACTTT.

V and J are TRBV6-1 and TRBJ2-6; unclear D gene. This CDR3 contains 14 residues. With 6 bases removed from V and 4 bases from J, the gap between germline ends came to 10 bases. CDR1 and CDR2 from the germline V gene are MNHNS and SASEGT. CDR3 sequence: CASRWSVGANVLTF. In DNA, the CDR3 is TGTGCCAGCAGGTGGTCTGTGGGGGCCAACGTCCTGACTTTC.